The 29 T cell receptor beta chains presented below share a single source sample, sequenced in a study of T cell responses to AZD1222 COVID-19 vaccine. TCRdb's copy holds only in-frame clones and misses some; the assay was immunoSEQ multiplex PCR. The repertoire holds 95,000 to 130,000 clones, with roughly 84% as singletons. Sequences were derived from peripheral blood, sampled on day 0 of AZD1222 vaccination. Source of these receptors: an adult in good health.

This rearrangement joins TRBV19 to TRBJ2-5; 9 nucleotides line up with TRBD1. J lost 4 bases, V lost 1 base, and 4 bases had no gene match. This CDR3 comprises 15 residues. Germline V lookup: CDR1 LNHDA, CDR2 SQIVND (reference sequence). CDR3 amino acids: CASSIGVTGGETQYF. CDR3 nucleotide sequence: TGTGCCAGTAGTATAGGGGTGACAGGGGGAGAGACCCAGTACTTC.

The chain employs TRBV5-6 and TRBJ2-5; TRBD2 agrees at 11 bases. The CDR3 has 16 amino acids. V shed 2 bases, J shed 1 base, and the junction held 4 bases outside the gene matches. Germline CDR1 and CDR2: SGHDT and YYEEEE. The CDR3 spells CASSLRLAGIQETQYF. CDR3 in DNA: TGTGCCAGCAGCTTAAGACTAGCGGGAATCCAAGAGACCCAGTACTTC.

The rearrangement links TRBV3-1 (or the pseudogene TRBV3-2) to TRBJ1-2; maybe TRBD1 (6 bases). Germline V gene lookup returns CDR1 LGHDT and CDR2 YNNKEL (reference sequence). This CDR3 is built from 15 residues. Trimming left V 4 bases short and J 3 bases short, with 15 bases between. CDR3 amino acids: CASSRRLGGYYGYTF. In nucleotides, the CDR3 is TGTGCCAGCAGCCGACGACTAGGGGGGTACTATGGCTACACCTTC.

The chain employs TRBV27 and TRBJ2-7, with 9 bases lining up with TRBD2. The CDR3 is 15 residues long. The junction had 2 bases not matched to a gene; V was cut back by 0 bases and J by 2 bases. Looked up from germline, CDR1 is MNHEY and CDR2 is SMNVEV (reference sequence). CDR3 coding DNA: TGTGCCAGCAGTTTATCCGCGGGAGGGACCTACGAGCAGTACTTC. Its protein product is CASSLSAGGTYEQYF.

V and J are TRBV19 and TRBJ1-3; D might be TRBD1 (6 bases). The CDR3 length is 14 residues. Germline V lookup: CDR1 LNHDA, CDR2 SQIVND (reference sequence). V lost 10 bases, J lost 0 bases, and 13 bases lay in between. CDR3 in amino acids: CATGQTHSGNTIYF. CDR3 DNA: TGTGCCACCGGACAGACGCACTCTGGAAACACCATATATTTT.

The chain carries TRBV28 and TRBJ1-5; D possibly corresponds to TRBD1 (6 bases). The CDR3 runs 13 residues. Per the germline V gene, CDR1 is MDHEN and CDR2 is SYDVKM. Trimming shortened V by 5 bases and J by 9 bases, and 14 bases separated the two germline ends. CDR3 protein: CASSVQGRRPQHF. CDR3 bases: TGTGCCAGCAGTGTCCAGGGGAGGCGGCCCCAGCATTTT. The entire variable domain, with the rest obtained from reference TRBV28 and TRBJ1-5, is as follows: DVKVTQSSRYLVKRTGEKVFLECVQDMDHENMFWYRQDPGLGLRLIYFSYDVKMKEKGDIPEGYSVSREKKERFSLILESASTNQTSMYLCASSVQGRRPQHFGDGTRLSIL.

Here the CDR3 DNA reads TGTGCCAGCACGGACAGGGGGAACACTGAAGCTTTCTTT. Translated, it gives CASTDRGNTEAFF. The gene calls are TRBV27 and TRBJ1-1; 9 bases map to TRBD1. The CDR3 consists of 13 residues. In germline, CDR1 is MNHEY, CDR2 SMNVEV (reference sequence). J was trimmed by 1 base and V by 7 bases; bases with no gene match: 1.

The chain carries TRBV19 and TRBJ1-2; a weak D match, TRBD1 (5 bases). There are 16 residues in the CDR3. With 6 bases removed from V and 2 bases from J, the gap between germline ends came to 19 bases. CDR1 is LNHDA, CDR2 SQIVND, per germline (reference sequence). CDR3 sequence: CASSPSGQPFNYGYTF. In nucleotides, the CDR3 is TGTGCCAGTAGCCCCTCGGGGCAGCCTTTCAACTATGGCTACACCTTC.

The chain is built from TRBV11-3 and TRBJ2-5, with 7 bases fitting TRBD1. The CDR3 extends over 15 amino acids. J was trimmed by 2 bases and V by 0 bases; bases with no gene match: 3. CDR1 SGHNT and CDR2 YENEEA come from the germline V gene. CDR3 amino acids: CASSLDGTEQETQYF. In DNA, the CDR3 is TGTGCCAGCAGCTTAGATGGGACAGAACAAGAGACCCAGTACTTC.

The CDR3 sequence is CASSPSANSYEQYF. In DNA form, the CDR3 reads TGTGCCAGCAGCCCAAGCGCCAACTCCTACGAGCAGTACTTC. This chain links TRBV7-3 with TRBJ2-7; D unclear. Deletions cut 5 bases from V and 0 bases from J, with 11 bases between. Germline CDR1 reads SGHTA; CDR2 reads FQGTGA. The length of the CDR3 is 14 residues.

The rearrangement uses TRBV30 and TRBJ1-3; no firm D call. V lost 4 bases and J lost 4, with 14 bases in between. The CDR3 length is 14 residues. Germline CDR1 and CDR2: GTSNPN and SVGIG (reference sequence). DNA of the CDR3: TGTGCCTGGATTACCCAGCTTCCGGGAAACACCATATATTTT. Translation gives CAWITQLPGNTIYF. The entire variable domain, with the rest obtained from reference TRBV30 and TRBJ1-3, is as follows: SQTIHQWPATLVQPVGSPLSLECTVEGTSNPNLYWYRQAAGRGLQLLFYSVGIGQISSEVPQNLSASRPQDRQFILSSKKLLLSDSGFYLCAWITQLPGNTIYFGEGSWLTVV.

The V call is TRBV5-1, the J call TRBJ1-1; D is ambiguous. Trimming cost V 5 bases and J 4 bases, with 18 bases left between them. The germline V gene has CDR1 SGHRS and CDR2 YFSETQ. The CDR3 totals 15 residues. CDR3 loop: CASRAPGDPFTEAFF. CDR3 DNA sequence: TGCGCCAGCAGGGCTCCTGGTGACCCCTTCACTGAAGCTTTCTTT.

The V and J genes are TRBV2 and TRBJ1-2; TRBD1 is a possible D gene (5 bases). Trimming took off 5 bases at V and 4 bases at J, with 14 bases between the two ends. Germline CDR1 and CDR2: SNHLY and FYNNEI. The CDR3 consists of 14 residues. The chain's CDR3 is CASSPGAQVYGYTF. The CDR3 region has the DNA TGTGCCAGCAGTCCCGGGGCACAAGTCTATGGCTACACCTTC.

The chain joins TRBV27 to TRBJ2-2; a weak D match, TRBD2 (6 bases). The germline V gene has CDR1 MNHEY and CDR2 SMNVEV (reference sequence). The length of the CDR3 is 12 residues. Trimming shortened V by 8 bases and J by 5 bases, and 9 bases separated the two germline ends. The CDR3 reads CASWRETGELFF. CDR3 nucleotide sequence: TGTGCCAGCTGGAGGGAGACCGGGGAGCTGTTTTTT.

V and J are TRBV5-3 and TRBJ2-2, with 8 bases that match TRBD1. TRBV5-3 is an ORF, with its function uncertain. The CDR3 loop spans 14 amino acids. V dropped 4 bases and J dropped 6; count of bases not matched to a gene: 5. CDR3 sequence reads: CARSEGQDSGELFF. CDR3 DNA: TGTGCCAGAAGCGAGGGACAGGACTCCGGGGAGCTGTTTTTT.

The J gene is TRBJ2-5, the V gene TRBV18; D is unresolved. V was trimmed by 6 bases and J by 0 bases, leaving 11 bases between them. Germline V gene sequence: CDR1 KGHSH, CDR2 LQKENI. The CDR3 spans 14 residues. The CDR3 DNA follows: TGTGCCAGCTCGCCTCGACCGAACCAAGAGACCCAGTACTTC. Residues: CASSPRPNQETQYF.

This clone was recorded only once. The rearrangement links TRBV12-3 or TRBV12-4 to TRBJ2-7; the D gene is possibly TRBD2 (5 bases). The CDR3 runs to 11 residues. V gave up 5 bases and J gave up 3 bases, with 5 bases separating them. The CDR3 sequence: CASSRGYEQYF. The DNA for the CDR3 is TGTGCCAGCAGTCGGGGCTACGAGCAGTACTTC.

The chain carries TRBV19 and TRBJ1-5; D might be TRBD1 (5 bases). Germline-derived CDR1 and CDR2 are LNHDA and SQIVND (reference sequence). The CDR3 length is 15 residues. CDR3 amino acids: CAGGESARVDQPQHF. CDR3 nucleotides: TGTGCAGGAGGGGAGAGTGCCAGGGTTGATCAGCCCCAGCATTTT.

The V and J genes are TRBV5-1 and TRBJ2-2; TRBD2 is a possible D gene (6 bases). Germline V gives CDR1 SGHRS, CDR2 YFSETQ. Deletions cut 6 bases from V and 2 bases from J, with 17 bases between. This CDR3 has 16 residues. The CDR3 DNA sequence: TGCGCCAGCACCCTTACCGGGACTTACAACACCGGGGAGCTGTTTTTT. As protein: CASTLTGTYNTGELFF.

The chain combines TRBV11-2 with TRBJ2-7; D remains unclear. Looked up from germline, CDR1 is SGHAT and CDR2 is FQNNGV. V was pared by 0 bases and J by 4 bases, with 7 bases between. The CDR3 has 13 residues. The CDR3 spells CASSLDTAYEQYF. The CDR3 nucleotides are TGTGCCAGCAGCTTAGATACAGCATACGAGCAGTACTTC.

The chain uses TRBV5-8 and TRBJ2-7, with D perhaps TRBD1 (6 bases). This CDR3 has 14 amino acids. Germline V gene sequence: CDR1 SGHTS, CDR2 YDEGEE. Trimming took off 2 bases at V and 3 bases at J, with 12 bases between the two ends. The CDR3: CASSLFGGVYEQYF. CDR3 DNA sequence: TGTGCCAGCAGCTTATTTGGGGGCGTCTACGAGCAGTACTTC. Together with reference TRBV5-8 and TRBJ2-7, the CDR3 gives the full variable domain: EAGVTQSPTHLIKTRGQQATLRCSPISGHTSVYWYQQALGLGLQFLLWYDEGEERNRGNFPPRFSGRQFPNYSSELNVNALELEDSALYLCASSLFGGVYEQYFGPGTRLTVT.

The chain carries TRBV28 and TRBJ2-4; D is tentatively TRBD1 or TRBD2 (5 bases each). The CDR3 runs to 18 residues. Per the germline V gene, CDR1 is MDHEN and CDR2 is SYDVKM. V was clipped by 6 bases and J by 3 bases, with 24 bases between them. The CDR3: CASSSPAIGDEGKNIQYF. CDR3 nucleotides: TGTGCCAGCAGCTCCCCGGCAATAGGGGACGAGGGCAAAAACATTCAGTACTTC. The variable domain in full, completed from reference TRBV28 and TRBJ2-4, reads DVKVTQSSRYLVKRTGEKVFLECVQDMDHENMFWYRQDPGLGLRLIYFSYDVKMKEKGDIPEGYSVSREKKERFSLILESASTNQTSMYLCASSSPAIGDEGKNIQYFGAGTRLSVL.

The rearrangement uses TRBV3-1 (or the pseudogene TRBV3-2) and TRBJ2-3; no clear D gene. The V and J ends lost 0 bases and 7 bases respectively, with 11 bases between them. Germline V gene data show CDR1 as LGHDT and CDR2 as YNNKEL (reference sequence). The CDR3 is made up of 14 amino acids. This CDR3 reads CASSQDWSWNTQYF. As DNA, the CDR3 is TGTGCCAGCAGCCAAGATTGGAGTTGGAATACGCAGTATTTT.

In its sample, this clone ranks as medium-sized. The V gene is TRBV19, the J gene TRBJ2-1; possible D gene TRBD2, 7 bases. V was trimmed by 5 bases and J by 6 bases, leaving 11 bases between them. This CDR3 has 13 amino acids. Per germline, CDR1 LNHDA and CDR2 SQIVND (reference sequence). The CDR3 is CASSARGGNEQFF. The CDR3 DNA is TGTGCCAGTAGTGCGAGGGGGGGCAATGAGCAGTTCTTC.

V is TRBV28 and J is TRBJ2-1; 9 nucleotides align to TRBD1. The CDR3 has 16 residues. CDR1 and CDR2 (germline): MDHEN, SYDVKM. The J segment lost 5 bases and the V segment lost 6 bases, leaving 11 bases of the junction unmatched. As DNA, the CDR3 is TGTGCCAGCAGCCGCGGGACAGGGACCCGTGACAATGAGCAGTTCTTC. Its protein is CASSRGTGTRDNEQFF.

The chain has TRBV5-1 and TRBJ1-5; D unclear. CDR3 length equals 14 residues. Germline values: CDR1 SGHRS, CDR2 YFSETQ. V lost 5 bases, J lost 2 bases, and 11 bases lay in between. The CDR3: CASSPGEGNQPQHF. In DNA, the CDR3 is TGCGCCAGCAGTCCTGGTGAGGGCAATCAGCCCCAGCATTTT. The full variable domain, rest sourced from reference TRBV5-1 and TRBJ1-5, is KAGVTQTPRYLIKTRGQQVTLSCSPISGHRSVSWYQQTPGQGLQFLFEYFSETQRNKGNFPGRFSGRQFSNSRSEMNVSTLELGDSALYLCASSPGEGNQPQHFGDGTRLSIL.

The chain links TRBV2 to TRBJ1-6; D remains unclear. Trimming cost V 7 bases and J 8 bases, with 12 bases left between them. In germline, CDR1 is SNHLY, CDR2 FYNNEI. The CDR3 totals 13 residues. CDR3: CASMMETDSPLHF. The CDR3, as DNA: TGTGCCAGCATGATGGAAACAGATTCACCCCTCCACTTT.

This chain joins TRBV11-2 and TRBJ2-2; TRBD2 agrees at 12 bases. Germline-derived CDR1 and CDR2 are SGHAT and FQNNGV. CDR3 length: 18 residues. Trimming removed 3 bases from V and 5 bases from J; junction bases left unmatched: 10. This chain's CDR3 is CASSFLLLAGGGTGELFF. The CDR3 region has the DNA TGTGCCAGCAGCTTCCTGCTCCTAGCGGGAGGGGGGACCGGGGAGCTGTTTTTT.

The V and J genes are TRBV19 and TRBJ2-5; 10 positions match TRBD2. Germline V gene sequence: CDR1 LNHDA, CDR2 SQIVND (reference sequence). The CDR3 loop spans 16 amino acids. With V trimmed by 1 base and J by 5 bases, 7 bases remained unmatched. The CDR3 nucleotides are TGTGCCAGTAGTATAGTACTAGCGGGAAATATTGAGACCCAGTACTTC. It translates to CASSIVLAGNIETQYF.